This T cell receptor beta chain appears in the sequencing data of a study of CD4 and CD8 cells across lung adenocarcinoma regions. V lost 7 bases to trimming and J lost 1 base; unmatched junction nucleotides: 8. CDR1 MGHDK and CDR2 SYGVNS come from the germline V gene. The CDR3 extends over 17 amino acids. In TCRdb, the PCR reads were re-called with MiXCR into one record per CDR3 protein. The sample lists about 19,000 distinct CDR3 sequences; 46% were seen once. Samples came from patients with localized non-small cell lung adenocarcinoma. The chain links TRBV25-1 to TRBJ2-1, with 12 bases matching TRBD2. The sequence came from a male donor with lung adenocarcinoma. The CD4 and CD8 labels of this study may be unreliable. Specimen: CD4+ T cells from the margin of a lung tumor. In nucleotides, the CDR3 is TGTGCCAGCACACTAGCGGGAGGACACTTTTCCTACAATGAGCAGTTCTTC. Its protein product is CASTLAGGHFSYNEQFF.